The present entry profiles one T cell receptor beta chain with its context. What it binds is unknown. The CDR3 is 14 amino acids. This record belongs to a study of post-analysis software for immune sequencing data. Study-wide points: Roughly five TRBV segments appeared more often in patients than in controls, and TRBV5-6, TRBV5-1 and TRBV20-1 were among these. Under the F measure, samples that were prepared in one batch clustered strongly together.

Unique molecular identifiers were built into the TCR beta cDNA libraries. Each CDR3 protein is one row after TCRdb ran MiXCR on the PCR reads. The sample yields about 500,000 distinct CDR3 sequences, roughly 45% seen once. The sequence derives from a girl aged 10 to 17 with multiple sclerosis. Sequencing used blood. The chain links TRBV21-1 to TRBJ2-7. Near its end, the DNA agrees better with TRBJ2-4, so the J call may be wrong. TRBV21-1 is a recognized pseudogene. The CDR3 DNA is TGTGCCAGCAGCAAGGCTTATAGAGGAAACATTCAGTACTTC. It yields the protein CASSKAYRGNIQYF.